The present T cell receptor (beta chain) was sequenced within a study of cytomegalovirus exposure and HLA in healthy donors. Whole-study context: There were about 86 million unique TCRs (from HLA-typed donors) in an early data release. Overall study findings and caveats: In a later analysis, TCR beta V- and J-gene trimming showed a link to a missense DCLRE1C variant.

Primers included in the PCR were 60 Vbeta and 13 Jbeta primers. The repertoire was sequenced with immunoSEQ multiplex PCR; TCRdb's copy has only in-frame clones and lacks some. Altogether more than 200,000 clones are present, just under 70% being singletons, with the ten largest covering approximately 2.5%. Although they were nominally healthy when sampled, donors likely had unrecorded immune exposures. Germline values: CDR1 SGHTA, CDR2 FQGNSA. The trim removed 5 bases at V and 3 bases at J, leaving 6 bases unmatched. The CDR3 length is 14 residues. A note on this clone: Its antigen is not identified.

This sequence joins TRBV7-2 and TRBJ2-5; 7 nucleotides match TRBD1. The receptor was isolated from a man in his forties in good health and CMV-seropositive. The sequenced material came from PBMCs. CDR3 nucleotides: TGTGCCAGCAGCGAGACAGGGCGGGAAGAGACCCAGTACTTC. It encodes CASSETGREETQYF.